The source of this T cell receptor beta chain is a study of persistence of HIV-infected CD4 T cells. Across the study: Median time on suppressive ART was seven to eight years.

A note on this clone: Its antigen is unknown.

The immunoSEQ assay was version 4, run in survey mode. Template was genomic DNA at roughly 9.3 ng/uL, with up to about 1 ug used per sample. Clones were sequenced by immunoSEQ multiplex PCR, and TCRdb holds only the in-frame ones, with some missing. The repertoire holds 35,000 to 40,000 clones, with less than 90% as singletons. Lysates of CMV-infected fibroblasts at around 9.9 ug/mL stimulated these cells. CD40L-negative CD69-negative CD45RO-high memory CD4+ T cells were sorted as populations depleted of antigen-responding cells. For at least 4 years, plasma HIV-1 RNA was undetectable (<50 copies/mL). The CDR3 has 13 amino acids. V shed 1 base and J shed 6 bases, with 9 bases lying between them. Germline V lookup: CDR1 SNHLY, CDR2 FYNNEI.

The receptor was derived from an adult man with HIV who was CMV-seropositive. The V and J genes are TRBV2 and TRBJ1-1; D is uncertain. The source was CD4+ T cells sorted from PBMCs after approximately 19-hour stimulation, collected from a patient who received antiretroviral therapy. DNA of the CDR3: TGTGCCAGCAGTGAAGGGCGATTCCCTGAAGCTTTCTTT. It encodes CASSEGRFPEAFF.